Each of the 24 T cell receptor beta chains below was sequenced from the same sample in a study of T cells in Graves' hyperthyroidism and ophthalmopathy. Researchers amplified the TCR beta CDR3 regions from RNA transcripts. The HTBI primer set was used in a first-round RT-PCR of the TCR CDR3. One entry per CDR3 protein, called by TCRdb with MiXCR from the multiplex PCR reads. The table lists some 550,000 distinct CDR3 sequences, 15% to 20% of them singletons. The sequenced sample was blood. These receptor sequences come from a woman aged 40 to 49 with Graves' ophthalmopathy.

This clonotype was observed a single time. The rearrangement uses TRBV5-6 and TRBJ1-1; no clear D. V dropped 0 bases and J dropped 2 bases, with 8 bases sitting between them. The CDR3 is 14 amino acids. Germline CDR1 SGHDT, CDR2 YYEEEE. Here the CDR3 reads CASSLGSPNTEAFF. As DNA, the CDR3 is TGTGCCAGCAGCTTGGGTTCGCCCAACACTGAAGCTTTCTTT. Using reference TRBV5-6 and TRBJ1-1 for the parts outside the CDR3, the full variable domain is DAGVTQSPTHLIKTRGQQVTLRCSPKSGHDTVSWYQQALGQGPQFIFQYYEEEERQRGNFPDRFSGHQFPNYSSELNVNALLLGDSALYLCASSLGSPNTEAFFGQGTRLTVV.

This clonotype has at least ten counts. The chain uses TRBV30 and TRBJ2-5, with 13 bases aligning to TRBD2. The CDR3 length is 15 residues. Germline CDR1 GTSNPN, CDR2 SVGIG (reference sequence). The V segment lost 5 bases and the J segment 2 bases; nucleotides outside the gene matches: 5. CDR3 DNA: TGTGCCTGGGGGACTAGCGGGGCCGCTCAAGAGACCCAGTACTTC. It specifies CAWGTSGAAQETQYF.

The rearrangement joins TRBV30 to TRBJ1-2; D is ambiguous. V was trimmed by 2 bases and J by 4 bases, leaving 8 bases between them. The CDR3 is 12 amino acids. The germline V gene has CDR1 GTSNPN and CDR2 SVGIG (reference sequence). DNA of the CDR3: TGTGCCTGGAGTAGGCACCCCTATGGCTACACCTTC. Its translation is CAWSRHPYGYTF.

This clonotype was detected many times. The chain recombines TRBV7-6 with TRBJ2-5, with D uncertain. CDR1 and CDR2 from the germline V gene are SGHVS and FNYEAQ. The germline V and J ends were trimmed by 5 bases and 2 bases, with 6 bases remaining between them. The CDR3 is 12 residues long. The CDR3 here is CASSPHQETQYF. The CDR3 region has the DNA TGTGCCAGCAGCCCCCATCAAGAGACCCAGTACTTC.

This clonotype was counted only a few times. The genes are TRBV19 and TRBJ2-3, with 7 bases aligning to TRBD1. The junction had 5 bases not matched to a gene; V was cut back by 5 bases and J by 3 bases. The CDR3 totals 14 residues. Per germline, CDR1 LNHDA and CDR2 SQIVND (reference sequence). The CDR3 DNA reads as TGTGCCAGTAGTTGGGGGACAGCGACAGATACGCAGTATTTT. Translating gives CASSWGTATDTQYF.

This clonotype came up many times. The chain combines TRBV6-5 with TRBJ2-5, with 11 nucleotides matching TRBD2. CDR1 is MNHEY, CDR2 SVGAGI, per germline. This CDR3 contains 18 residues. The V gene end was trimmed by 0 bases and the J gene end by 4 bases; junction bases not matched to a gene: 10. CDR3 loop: CASSYSVNLAGGRETQYF. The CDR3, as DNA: TGTGCCAGCAGTTACTCGGTGAACCTAGCGGGAGGCCGAGAGACCCAGTACTTC.

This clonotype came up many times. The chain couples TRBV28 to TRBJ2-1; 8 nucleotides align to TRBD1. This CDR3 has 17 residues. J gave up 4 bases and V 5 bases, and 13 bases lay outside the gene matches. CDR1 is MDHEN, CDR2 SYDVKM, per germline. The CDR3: CASSPPLGQGQYNEQFF. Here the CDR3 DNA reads TGTGCCAGCAGTCCCCCCCTTGGACAGGGTCAGTACAATGAGCAGTTCTTC.

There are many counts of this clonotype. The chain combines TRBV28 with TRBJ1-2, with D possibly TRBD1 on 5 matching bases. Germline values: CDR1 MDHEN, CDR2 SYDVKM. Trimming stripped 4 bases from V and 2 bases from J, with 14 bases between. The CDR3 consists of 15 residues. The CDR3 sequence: CASSSTGPSNYGYTF. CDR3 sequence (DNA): TGTGCCAGCAGTTCCACAGGTCCCTCCAACTATGGCTACACCTTC.

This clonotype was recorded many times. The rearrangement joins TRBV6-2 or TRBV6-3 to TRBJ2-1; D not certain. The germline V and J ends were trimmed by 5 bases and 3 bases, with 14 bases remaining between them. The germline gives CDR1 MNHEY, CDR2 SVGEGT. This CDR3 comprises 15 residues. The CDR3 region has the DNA TGTGCCAGCAGTCCCCCACACATCCGCTACAATGAGCAGTTCTTC. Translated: CASSPPHIRYNEQFF.

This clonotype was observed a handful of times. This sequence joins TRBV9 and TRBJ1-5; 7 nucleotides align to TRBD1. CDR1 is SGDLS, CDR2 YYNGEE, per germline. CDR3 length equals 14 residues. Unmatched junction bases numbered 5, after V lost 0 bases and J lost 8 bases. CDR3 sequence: CASSVEGGGKPQHF. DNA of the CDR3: TGTGCCAGCAGCGTAGAAGGGGGCGGGAAGCCCCAGCATTTT.

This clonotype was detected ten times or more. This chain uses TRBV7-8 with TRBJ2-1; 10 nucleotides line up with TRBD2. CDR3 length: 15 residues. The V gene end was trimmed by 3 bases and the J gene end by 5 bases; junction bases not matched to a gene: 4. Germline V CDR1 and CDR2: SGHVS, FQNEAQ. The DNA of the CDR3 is TGTGCCAGCAGCTTGGGACTAGCGAGAAACAATGAGCAGTTCTTC. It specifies CASSLGLARNNEQFF. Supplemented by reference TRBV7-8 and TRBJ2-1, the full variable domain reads GAGVSQSPRYKVAKRGQDVALRCDPISGHVSLFWYQQALGQGPEFLTYFQNEAQLDKSGLPSDRFFAERPEGSVSTLKIQRTQQEDSAVYLCASSLGLARNNEQFFGPGTRLTVL.

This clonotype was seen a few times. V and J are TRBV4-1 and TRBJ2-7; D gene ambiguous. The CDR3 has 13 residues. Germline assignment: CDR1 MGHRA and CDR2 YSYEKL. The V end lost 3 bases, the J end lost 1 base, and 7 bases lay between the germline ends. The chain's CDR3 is CASSQPDSYEQYF. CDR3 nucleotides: TGCGCCAGCAGCCAGCCCGATTCCTACGAGCAGTACTTC.

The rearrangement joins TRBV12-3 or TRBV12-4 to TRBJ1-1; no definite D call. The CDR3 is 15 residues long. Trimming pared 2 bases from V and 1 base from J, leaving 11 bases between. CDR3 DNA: TGTGCCAGCAGTTTATCGCGAGGTAGGAACACTGAAGCTTTCTTT. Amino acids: CASSLSRGRNTEAFF.

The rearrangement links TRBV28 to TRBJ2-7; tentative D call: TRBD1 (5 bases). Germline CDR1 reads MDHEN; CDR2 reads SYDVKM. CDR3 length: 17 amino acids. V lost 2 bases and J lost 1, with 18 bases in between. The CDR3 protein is CASSLVPSMAGSYEQYF. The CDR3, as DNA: TGTGCCAGCAGTTTAGTCCCCTCAATGGCAGGGTCCTACGAGCAGTACTTC.

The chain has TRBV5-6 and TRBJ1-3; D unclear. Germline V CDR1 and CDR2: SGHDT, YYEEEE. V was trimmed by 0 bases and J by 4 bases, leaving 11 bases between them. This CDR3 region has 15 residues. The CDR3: CASSLAPSAGNTIYF. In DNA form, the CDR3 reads TGTGCCAGCAGCTTGGCCCCCTCGGCGGGAAACACCATATATTTT.

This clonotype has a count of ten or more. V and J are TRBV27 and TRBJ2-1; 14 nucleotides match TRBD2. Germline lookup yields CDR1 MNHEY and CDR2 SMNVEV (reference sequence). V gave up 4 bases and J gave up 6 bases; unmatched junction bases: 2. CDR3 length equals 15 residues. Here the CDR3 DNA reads TGTGCCAGCAGTTCGGGACTAGCGGGAGCCAATGAGCAGTTCTTC. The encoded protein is CASSSGLAGANEQFF.

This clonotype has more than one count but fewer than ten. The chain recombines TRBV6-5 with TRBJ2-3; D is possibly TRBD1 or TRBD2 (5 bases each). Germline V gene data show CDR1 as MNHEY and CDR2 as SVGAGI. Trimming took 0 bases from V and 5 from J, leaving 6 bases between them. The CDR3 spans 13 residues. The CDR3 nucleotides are TGTGCCAGCAGTTACTCGGGGGTAGATACGCAGTATTTT. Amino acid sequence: CASSYSGVDTQYF.

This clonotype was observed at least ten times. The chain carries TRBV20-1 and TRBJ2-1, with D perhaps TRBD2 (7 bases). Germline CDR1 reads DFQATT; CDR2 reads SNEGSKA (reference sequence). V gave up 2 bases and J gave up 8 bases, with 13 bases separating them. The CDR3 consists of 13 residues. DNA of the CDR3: TGCAGTGCTAGATATGGAGGGGGGGATGAGCAGTTCTTC. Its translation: CSARYGGGDEQFF.

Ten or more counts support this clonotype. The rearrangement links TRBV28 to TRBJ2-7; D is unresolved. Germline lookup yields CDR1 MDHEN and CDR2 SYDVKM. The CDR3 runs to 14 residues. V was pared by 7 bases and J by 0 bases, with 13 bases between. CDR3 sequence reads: CASNRIGPSYEQYF. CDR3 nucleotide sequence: TGTGCCAGCAACCGAATTGGGCCCTCCTACGAGCAGTACTTC.

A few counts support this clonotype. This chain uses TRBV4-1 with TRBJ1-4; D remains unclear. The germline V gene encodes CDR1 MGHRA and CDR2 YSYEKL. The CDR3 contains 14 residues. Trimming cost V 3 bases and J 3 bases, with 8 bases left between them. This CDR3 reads CASSHFDANEKLFF. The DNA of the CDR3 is TGCGCCAGCAGCCATTTTGATGCTAATGAAAAACTGTTTTTT.

CDR3 bases: TGTGCCAGCAGCTTTGGGGAGGGGAGCTACAATGAGCAGTTCTTC. It yields the protein CASSFGEGSYNEQFF. The rearrangement joins TRBV7-2 to TRBJ2-1; 7 bases are shared with TRBD2. The CDR3 contains 15 residues. Germline V gives CDR1 SGHTA, CDR2 FQGNSA. V was pared by 3 bases and J by 3 bases, with 5 bases of the junction left unmatched.

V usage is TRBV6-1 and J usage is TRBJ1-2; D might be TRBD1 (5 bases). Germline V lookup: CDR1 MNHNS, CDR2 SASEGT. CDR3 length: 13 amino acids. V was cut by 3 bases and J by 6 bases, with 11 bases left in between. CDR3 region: CASSEVREHGYTF. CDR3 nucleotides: TGTGCCAGCAGTGAGGTCAGGGAACATGGCTACACCTTC.

The CDR3 loop reads CAISEFSSGITGELFF. CDR3 DNA: TGTGCCATCAGTGAGTTTAGTAGCGGTATCACCGGGGAGCTGTTTTTT. This rearrangement joins TRBV10-3 to TRBJ2-2; D perhaps matches TRBD2 (6 bases). CDR3 size: 16 residues. The germline V gene has CDR1 ENHRY and CDR2 SYGVKD. The V gene lost 1 base and the J gene lost 4 bases, with 13 bases spanning the gap.

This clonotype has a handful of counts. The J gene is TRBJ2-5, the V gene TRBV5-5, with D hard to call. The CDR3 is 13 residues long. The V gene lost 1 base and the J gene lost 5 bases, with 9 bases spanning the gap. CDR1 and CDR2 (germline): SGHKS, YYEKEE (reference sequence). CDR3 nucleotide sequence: TGTGCCAGCAGCTTGTGGTATCTGGAGACCCAGTACTTC. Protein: CASSLWYLETQYF.